This T cell receptor (beta chain) was captured in a study of CD8 T cells in Susac syndrome. The overall study: Intravenous immunoglobulin alone or corticosteroids were being given to patients with Susac syndrome at blood draw, unless they were therapy-naive.

When the RNA was reverse transcribed, random hexamers were used with an input of roughly 0.45 to 1 ug. TCRdb processed the immunoSEQ multiplex PCR reads anew with MiXCR; each CDR3 protein has one entry. In the table there are under 150,000 distinct CDR3 sequences, 90% to 97% of which are singletons. CDR3 size: 14 residues. Per germline, CDR1 SGHDN and CDR2 FVKESK. The V end lost 4 bases, the J end lost 2 bases, and 10 bases lay between the germline ends. Peripheral blood CD8+ and CD4+ T cells were profiled by TCR beta sequencing. Definite or probable Susac syndrome was diagnosed using recently defined diagnostic criteria. TEMRA cells were enriched by FACS, and CD4+ and CD8+ T cells were negatively isolated.

The receptor was isolated from a human donor with Susac syndrome. V gene TRBV14 combines with J gene TRBJ2-3; perhaps TRBD1 as D (5 bases). Sequenced sample: CD4+ T cells from PBMCs. The CDR3 sequence is CASSLTGFTDTQYF. In DNA form, the CDR3 reads TGTGCCAGCAGCCTTACAGGATTCACAGATACGCAGTATTTT.